The following is a TCR beta chain sequence with its context. Relative to its sample, this clonotype is medium-sized (0.01 to 0.1%). Its binding antigen is unknown. No base qualities exist here, and no much larger clone lies one base off it. The protocol used for the library was PCR. The reads were generated on a NextSeq 500. TCRdb reworked the public reads: Q25 trimming with fastp, MiXCR clone assembly, productive beta chains retained. Entries are consolidated by CDR3 protein sequence, retaining the most common genes and DNA. The sample table holds around 2,000 distinct CDR3 sequences, of which 25% to 30% were seen once. More than 15% of the sample is in the top ten clones. Its CDR3 holds 11 amino acids, cysteine through phenylalanine. Solely the CDR3 DNA is kept, with 33 bases framed from the first base. In the germline V gene, CDR1 corresponds to SGHTA and CDR2 to FQGNSA. The data stem from a study of immune characterization of retroperitoneal liposarcoma (dated by TCRdb to about 2019).

The receptor comes from a female donor with retroperitoneal liposarcoma. The V gene is TRBV7-2 and the J gene is TRBJ2-1, with no reliable assignment of the D segment. The DNA end lines up better with TRBJ2-7; the J call may be wrong. Material: tumor tissue. In nucleotide form, the sequence is TGTGCCAGCAGCTTATTGAACGAGCAGTACTTC. It codes for CASSLLNEQYF.